The source of this TCR beta chain is a study of blood T cell repertoires in COVID-19. Study-wide context: Sample material is recorded as cDNA or gDNA derived from T cells, B-cell-depleted T cells, or PBMCs.

Original analysis: How many nucleated cells were present was estimated from reference gene primer amplification. Assay used: immunoSEQ multiplex PCR; TCRdb lists only in-frame clones, some missing. Clone size and the V and J calls come from that table; the DNA yielded D and trimming. The sample lists approximately 180,000 clones, over 65% occurring once. V shed 4 bases and J shed 5 bases, with 15 bases lying between them. The CDR3 is 15 amino acids. CDR1 and CDR2 (germline): SGHRS, YFSETQ. The sample consisted of peripheral blood. This clonotype was sampled from a person between 70 and 80 years old with COVID-19, enrolled during active disease. The chain is built from TRBV5-1 and TRBJ1-4; D is possibly TRBD1 (6 bases). CDR3 nucleotides: TGCGCCAGCAGCCCATTGGACAGCCTAAATGAAAAACTGTTTTTT. Amino acids: CASSPLDSLNEKLFF.